These 32 T cell receptor beta chains were all obtained from the same sample, sequenced in a study of T cells in localized non-small cell lung cancer. Profiled with immunoSEQ multiplex PCR; TCRdb holds only in-frame clones, not every one. The table has tens of thousands of clones, around 92% seen once. The sequencing here drew on peripheral blood, taken before any cancer treatment. These TCRs come from an older female donor with stage I lung adenocarcinoma.

The genes are TRBV4-1 and TRBJ2-1; 10 bases agree with TRBD2. From germline, CDR1 is MGHRA and CDR2 YSYEKL. The CDR3 runs to 16 residues. The trim removed 4 bases at V and 3 bases at J, leaving 6 bases unmatched. In DNA, the CDR3 is TGCGCCAGCAGCCTACCCGAGCGGGGGGGCTACAATGAGCAGTTCTTC. This sequence encodes CASSLPERGGYNEQFF.

In its sample, this clone was seen once. The V gene is TRBV10-1, the J gene TRBJ1-2; D is unresolved. The CDR3 extends over 13 amino acids. CDR1 is WNHNN and CDR2 is SYGVQD in the germline V gene (reference sequence). V gave up 1 base and J gave up 4 bases, with 7 bases separating them. The DNA for the CDR3 is TGCGCCAGCAGTGAGTACACCGCCTATGGCTACACCTTC. It translates to CASSEYTAYGYTF.

The CDR3 here is CASSPRAKNTGELFF. The CDR3 DNA reads as TGTGCCAGCAGCCCCCGGGCAAAGAACACCGGGGAGCTGTTTTTT. This chain connects TRBV5-6 to TRBJ2-2; no firm D call. With 4 bases removed from V and 1 base from J, the gap between germline ends came to 11 bases. Germline assignment: CDR1 SGHDT and CDR2 YYEEEE. The CDR3 contains 15 residues.

The chain links TRBV30 to TRBJ2-3, with a weak D call TRBD1 (5 bases). The CDR3 covers 15 residues. Germline CDR1 GTSNPN, CDR2 SVGIG (reference sequence). Trimming stripped 0 bases from V and 4 bases from J, with 14 bases between. The CDR3 DNA reads as TGTGCCTGGAGTGTACATGGGGCTCTGGCAGATACGCAGTATTTT. Translating it yields CAWSVHGALADTQYF.

Here the CDR3 DNA reads TGTGCCAGTAGTATAAGTAGGGGCACTCAGCCCCAGCATTTT. This sequence encodes CASSISRGTQPQHF. The chain has TRBV19 and TRBJ1-5, with a possible D match to TRBD1 (5 bases). The CDR3 is made up of 14 amino acids. The V end was cut by 2 bases, the J end by 6 bases, with 11 bases between. Germline V gene data show CDR1 as LNHDA and CDR2 as SQIVND (reference sequence).

The chain recombines TRBV7-2 with TRBJ1-1; D perhaps matches TRBD1 (5 bases). V lost 0 bases and J 1 base, leaving 9 bases between the germline ends. This CDR3 contains 15 residues. Germline-derived CDR1 and CDR2 are SGHTA and FQGNSA. The CDR3 here is CASSLAGQGNTEAFF. In DNA, the CDR3 is TGTGCCAGCAGCTTAGCGGGGCAGGGGAACACTGAAGCTTTCTTT.

J is TRBJ1-1 and V is TRBV12-5; no firm D call. Trimming removed 2 bases at V and 10 bases at J, with 11 bases between. Germline CDR1 and CDR2: LGHNT and FRNRAP. The CDR3 extends over 12 amino acids. In nucleotides, the CDR3 is TGTGCTAGTGGTTTGCAAGGGATGAGAGCTTTCTTT. This codes for CASGLQGMRAFF.

Notes on this clone: This sample includes further DNA sequences coding for the same CDR3. The rearrangement uses TRBV10-3 and TRBJ2-2; D is undetermined. Germline V gene sequence: CDR1 ENHRY, CDR2 SYGVKD. V was shortened by 2 bases and J by 3 bases, with 7 bases between the two germline ends. This CDR3 is built from 14 residues. The CDR3 is CAISESRDTGELFF. CDR3 coding DNA: TGTGCCATCAGTGAGAGCCGAGACACCGGGGAGCTGTTTTTT.

The chain recombines TRBV7-9 with TRBJ2-2; D unclear. The CDR3 extends over 14 amino acids. The germline V gene encodes CDR1 SEHNR and CDR2 FQNEAQ (reference sequence). V was clipped by 2 bases and J by 1 base, with 5 bases between them. The CDR3 DNA follows: TGTGCCAGCAGCTTATACAGGAACACCGGGGAGCTGTTTTTT. The encoded protein is CASSLYRNTGELFF. The whole variable domain, filled in from reference TRBV7-9 and TRBJ2-2, reads DTGVSQNPRHKITKRGQNVTFRCDPISEHNRLYWYRQTLGQGPEFLTYFQNEAQLEKSRLLSDRFSAERPKGSFSTLEIQRTEQGDSAMYLCASSLYRNTGELFFGEGSRLTVL.

The chain couples TRBV5-1 to TRBJ2-5; no clear D. The CDR3 length is 14 residues. Trimming pared 6 bases from V and 4 bases from J, leaving 16 bases between. The germline gives CDR1 SGHRS, CDR2 YFSETQ. Here the CDR3 DNA reads TGCGCCAGCACCTCGGACCGGCGACCAGAGACCCAGTACTTC. This translates into CASTSDRRPETQYF.

The chain joins TRBV19 to TRBJ1-5; D possibly corresponds to TRBD1 (5 bases). This CDR3 region has 15 residues. Trimming took off 3 bases at V and 2 bases at J, with 11 bases between the two ends. Germline-derived CDR1 and CDR2 are LNHDA and SQIVND (reference sequence). The DNA for the CDR3 is TGTGCCAGTAGTATTAATAGGGGCGGCAATCAGCCCCAGCATTTT. It translates to CASSINRGGNQPQHF.

The table lists this clone with a count of one. The V call is TRBV5-6, the J call TRBJ2-3; D uncertain. Germline CDR1 is SGHDT and CDR2 is YYEEEE. The V and J ends lost 0 bases and 11 bases respectively, with 13 bases between them. CDR3 length equals 13 residues. DNA of the CDR3: TGTGCCAGCAGCTTGGGAGGAACCTACTGGCAGTATTTT. Its protein is CASSLGGTYWQYF.

V and J are TRBV5-6 and TRBJ2-7; no firm D call. The V and J ends lost 4 bases and 2 bases respectively, with 13 bases between them. This CDR3 has 14 residues. Germline V gives CDR1 SGHDT, CDR2 YYEEEE. Written as DNA, the CDR3 is TGTGCCAGCAGCGTCGGCGGAATAACCTACGAGCAGTACTTC. Translated, it gives CASSVGGITYEQYF.

This CDR3 is CASSNIVTGELFF. As DNA, the CDR3 is TGTGCCAGCTCAAATATAGTCACCGGGGAGCTGTTTTTT. This chain links TRBV18 with TRBJ2-2; D not certain. This CDR3 has 13 amino acids. Germline assignment: CDR1 KGHSH and CDR2 LQKENI. V lost 5 bases and J 4 bases, leaving 8 bases between the germline ends.

This chain links TRBV5-1 with TRBJ1-1; 8 bases fit TRBD1. Germline V CDR1 and CDR2: SGHRS, YFSETQ. The trim removed 7 bases at V and 0 bases at J, leaving 2 bases unmatched. The CDR3 runs to 13 residues. CDR3 region: CASRTGMNTEAFF. The DNA for the CDR3 is TGCGCCAGCCGGACAGGGATGAACACTGAAGCTTTCTTT. Supplemented by reference TRBV5-1 and TRBJ1-1, the full variable domain reads KAGVTQTPRYLIKTRGQQVTLSCSPISGHRSVSWYQQTPGQGLQFLFEYFSETQRNKGNFPGRFSGRQFSNSRSEMNVSTLELGDSALYLCASRTGMNTEAFFGQGTRLTVV.

This clone was seen just once. The chain couples TRBV28 to TRBJ2-1, with 9 bases that match TRBD2. The germline CDR1 and CDR2 sequences are MDHEN and SYDVKM. The CDR3 runs 12 residues. J was trimmed by 12 bases and V by 6 bases; bases with no gene match: 6. The CDR3 loop is CASRFSGGGQFF. The CDR3, as DNA: TGTGCCAGCAGATTTAGCGGGGGCGGGCAGTTCTTC.

Worth noting for this clone: At one of its ends the junction is not consistent with the germline gene, which may arise from a read error. The chain uses TRBV28 and TRBJ1-1, with no clear D. Germline CDR1 is MDHEN and CDR2 is SYDVKM. The CDR3 has 12 amino acids. The CDR3 spells CASSDPNSEAFF. CDR3 DNA sequence: TGTGCCAGCAGCGACCCAAACAGTGAAGCTTTCTTT.

The chain joins TRBV19 to TRBJ2-5; TRBD1 is a possible D gene (5 bases). Trimming cost V 4 bases and J 2 bases, with 8 bases left between them. There are 13 residues in the CDR3. CDR1 is LNHDA, CDR2 SQIVND, per germline (reference sequence). In DNA form, the CDR3 reads TGTGCCAGTAGTACGACAGTACAAGAGACCCAGTACTTC. Residues: CASSTTVQETQYF.

This clone was observed a few times. The gene calls are TRBV19 and TRBJ2-2; the match to TRBD1 covers 9 bases. CDR1 is LNHDA, CDR2 SQIVND, per germline (reference sequence). The CDR3 is 17 amino acids. Trimming cost V 3 bases and J 6 bases; bases outside gene matches: 11. CDR3 in DNA: TGTGCCAGTAGTATTAGTATCGGGACAGGGTTTTCCGGGGAGCTGTTTTTT. Amino acids: CASSISIGTGFSGELFF.

This clone appeared a single time. The chain recombines TRBV28 with TRBJ2-1; 10 nucleotides match TRBD2. The junction had 8 bases not matched to a gene; V was cut back by 6 bases and J by 6 bases. The germline V gene encodes CDR1 MDHEN and CDR2 SYDVKM. The CDR3 has 15 residues. The CDR3 loop is CASSPSGGGGNEQFF. For the CDR3, the DNA is TGTGCCAGCAGCCCAAGCGGGGGGGGAGGCAATGAGCAGTTCTTC.

The chain has TRBV10-3 and TRBJ2-3; D is ambiguous. Trimming cost V 8 bases and J 4 bases, with 10 bases left between them. Germline-derived CDR1 and CDR2 are ENHRY and SYGVKD. CDR3 length: 12 amino acids. This CDR3 is CAIAVSPDTQYF. CDR3 DNA: TGTGCCATCGCCGTATCGCCAGATACGCAGTATTTT.

This chain joins TRBV9 and TRBJ2-5; TRBD1 agrees at 9 bases. The CDR3 spans 15 residues. The V gene end was trimmed by 4 bases and the J gene end by 2 bases; junction bases not matched to a gene: 6. The germline gives CDR1 SGDLS, CDR2 YYNGEE. The DNA of the CDR3 is TGTGCCAGCAGCCAAGGTGACAGGGGGCAAGAGACCCAGTACTTC. Translated: CASSQGDRGQETQYF.

This clone was recorded a few times. The chain couples TRBV10-3 to TRBJ1-1, with 7 nucleotides matching TRBD1. This CDR3 has 14 residues. Germline values: CDR1 ENHRY, CDR2 SYGVKD. The V segment lost 2 bases and the J segment 4 bases; nucleotides outside the gene matches: 4. Written as DNA, the CDR3 is TGTGCCATCAGTGAGGTGACAGGGAGCACTGAAGCTTTCTTT. It specifies CAISEVTGSTEAFF.

This clone was recorded a few times. V and J are TRBV7-9 and TRBJ1-6; D is unresolved. Trimming left V 5 bases short and J 9 bases short, with 11 bases between. Germline assignment: CDR1 SEHNR and CDR2 FQNEAQ (reference sequence). This CDR3 is 13 amino acids long. The CDR3 nucleotides are TGTGCCAGCAGCGGGATCCCCAGTTCACCCCTCCACTTT. Its translation: CASSGIPSSPLHF.

This chain connects TRBV29-1 to TRBJ1-1; TRBD1 matches 9 bases. The germline gives CDR1 SQVTM, CDR2 ANQGSEA. This CDR3 is built from 13 residues. The junction had 3 bases not matched to a gene; V was cut back by 7 bases and J by 0 bases. This chain's CDR3 is CSGGTGMNTEAFF. The CDR3 nucleotides read TGCAGCGGGGGGACAGGGATGAACACTGAAGCTTTCTTT.

J is TRBJ1-6 and V is TRBV6-6, with D tentatively TRBD1 (5 bases). The length of the CDR3 is 15 residues. CDR1 MNHNY and CDR2 SVGAGI come from the germline V gene (reference sequence). V gave up 0 bases and J gave up 5 bases, with 8 bases separating them. CDR3 nucleotides: TGTGCCAGCAGTTACTCGGGACCCGATAATTCACCCCTCCACTTT. Protein: CASSYSGPDNSPLHF.

This clone has only one observation. V gene TRBV5-1 combines with J gene TRBJ1-6, with no clear D. Trimming took off 4 bases at V and 10 bases at J, with 12 bases between the two ends. This CDR3 has 13 amino acids. CDR1 and CDR2 (germline): SGHRS, YFSETQ. CDR3 amino acids: CASSPDGQSPLHF. The CDR3 bases are TGCGCCAGCAGCCCAGACGGGCAGTCACCCCTCCACTTT.

This clone was seen just once. This chain links TRBV2 with TRBJ2-5; perhaps TRBD1 as D (6 bases). Trimming stripped 6 bases from V and 1 base from J, with 15 bases between. The germline CDR1 and CDR2 sequences are SNHLY and FYNNEI. CDR3 size: 15 residues. CDR3 sequence: CASSSIQGAQETQYF. CDR3 in DNA: TGTGCCAGCAGCTCCATACAGGGTGCCCAAGAGACCCAGTACTTC.

The chain recombines TRBV19 with TRBJ2-7, with 8 bases fitting TRBD2. Germline-derived CDR1 and CDR2 are LNHDA and SQIVND (reference sequence). The CDR3 extends over 15 amino acids. V was pared by 8 bases and J by 7 bases, with 16 bases of the junction left unmatched. The CDR3 nucleotides are TGTGCCAGTTCGATGGCAGGCGGGGGGCTGAAAGAGCAGTACTTC. It encodes CASSMAGGGLKEQYF. Complete variable domain (other parts from reference TRBV19 and TRBJ2-7): DGGITQSPKYLFRKEGQNVTLSCEQNLNHDAMYWYRQDPGQGLRLIYYSQIVNDFQKGDIAEGYSVSREKKESFPLTVTSAQKNPTAFYLCASSMAGGGLKEQYFGPGTRLTVT.

The chain has TRBV7-9 and TRBJ2-5; a possible D gene is TRBD2 (6 bases). The V and J ends lost 1 base and 4 bases respectively, with 10 bases between them. CDR1 SEHNR and CDR2 FQNEAQ come from the germline V gene (reference sequence). There are 14 residues in the CDR3. The CDR3 sequence: CASSLVAGLETQYF. CDR3 nucleotide sequence: TGTGCCAGCAGCTTAGTTGCGGGGTTAGAGACCCAGTACTTC.

The rearrangement links TRBV20-1 to TRBJ2-3; D ambiguous. The germline gives CDR1 DFQATT, CDR2 SNEGSKA (reference sequence). CDR3 length: 11 amino acids. V lost 3 bases and J 5 bases, leaving 6 bases between the germline ends. The chain's CDR3 is CSASLQDTQYF. The CDR3 nucleotides read TGCAGTGCTAGTTTGCAAGATACGCAGTATTTT.

The chain is built from TRBV6-6 and TRBJ1-2; 9 nucleotides align to TRBD1. The V gene's germline CDR1 is MNHNY and CDR2 SVGAGI (reference sequence). V was pared by 7 bases and J by 4 bases, with 13 bases of the junction left unmatched. The CDR3 sequence is 16 residues long. CDR3 sequence: CASTVTAPGQGYGYTF. CDR3 nucleotide sequence: TGTGCCAGCACCGTAACAGCTCCGGGACAGGGCTATGGCTACACCTTC.